This is a list of T cell receptor beta chains from one sample in a study of T cell responses to AZD1222 COVID-19 vaccine. Repertoires were generated with immunoSEQ multiplex PCR, while TCRdb's copy carries only in-frame clones and drops some. The profile covers roughly 130,000 clones, with about 88% appearing a single time and under 9.5% taken by the ten largest. The source material was peripheral blood, sampled on day 0 of AZD1222 vaccination. Receptors originate from an adult in good health. Both conserved end residues are part of each CDR3. The D gene is left open where the match is weak. The size entry is marked missing in some rows and otherwise reads once, few, many or a size class.

TRBD1	TRBJ2-7	NA	TRBV12-5	CASGPGQGWNEQYF	TGTGCTAGTGGTCCGGGACAGGGCTGGAACGAGCAGTACTTC
TRBD1	TRBJ1-3	NA	TRBV11-2	CASSRTIQGGNTIYF	TGTGCCAGCAGCCGAACTATACAGGGGGGAAACACCATATATTTT
NA	TRBJ1-5	NA	TRBV2	CASSERIGVHQPQHF	TGTGCCAGCAGTGAAAGGATCGGCGTTCACCAGCCCCAGCATTTT
TRBD1	TRBJ1-2	NA	TRBV3-1/TRBV3-2	CASSQTRGARGPFGGYTF	TGTGCCAGCAGCCAAACGAGGGGAGCCAGGGGGCCCTTTGGTGGCTACACCTTC
NA	TRBJ2-3	NA	TRBV6-5	CASRVGRGLRDTQYF	TGTGCCAGCCGAGTAGGGCGGGGTCTCAGGGATACGCAGTATTTT
NA	TRBJ2-1	NA	TRBV12-3/TRBV12-4	CASSPNNDNEQFF	TGTGCCAGCAGCCCCAATAATGACAATGAGCAGTTCTTC
NA	TRBJ1-2	once	TRBV7-2	CASSLTGMVDGYTF	TGTGCCAGCAGCTTAACGGGGATGGTGGATGGCTACACCTTC
NA	TRBJ2-5	NA	TRBV14	CASSQAGIKTQYF	TGTGCCAGCAGCCAAGCAGGGATAAAGACCCAGTACTTC
NA	TRBJ1-1	NA	TRBV7-8	CASSQGQVLDTEAFF	TGTGCCAGCAGCCAGGGCCAGGTCCTGGACACTGAAGCTTTCTTT
NA	TRBJ2-5	NA	TRBV11-1	CASTPNPGAETQYF	TGTGCCAGCACCCCCAATCCCGGGGCAGAGACCCAGTACTTC
NA	TRBJ2-5	NA	TRBV2	CASSPQGGFQETQYF	TGTGCCAGCAGTCCGCAGGGGGGGTTCCAAGAGACCCAGTACTTC
TRBD2	TRBJ2-1	NA	TRBV11-2	CASSLGLAGEGEQFF	TGTGCCAGCAGCTTGGGGCTAGCGGGGGAAGGGGAGCAGTTCTTC